This T cell receptor beta chain was sequenced during a study of blood T cell repertoires in COVID-19. Repertoires were generated with immunoSEQ multiplex PCR, while TCRdb's copy carries only in-frame clones and drops some. The table shows fewer than 350,000 clones, with roughly 85% occurring only once. The J segment lost 8 bases and the V segment lost 5 bases, leaving 11 bases of the junction unmatched. The germline V gene has CDR1 MGHRA and CDR2 YSYEKL. There are 15 residues in the CDR3. Sequencing used PBMCs or T cells enriched from blood (not recorded which). The V call is TRBV4-1, the J call TRBJ1-4, with 7 bases aligning to TRBD1. This clonotype was sampled from a man younger than 45 who had recovered from COVID-19. The CDR3 protein is CASSARQGREEKLFF. CDR3 DNA sequence: TGCGCCAGCAGCGCCCGACAGGGACGAGAAGAAAAACTGTTTTTT.